This T cell receptor (beta chain) is from a study of cytomegalovirus exposure and HLA in healthy donors. This clone was observed a single time. The target antigen is unknown. Primers included in the PCR were 60 Vbeta and 13 Jbeta primers. In the original analysis: Later work found 65 million to 100 million unique TCR beta chains, with 9.5 million to 12 million shared. The protocol was immunoSEQ multiplex PCR, while the TCRdb copy is restricted to in-frame clones and leaves out a portion. V and J calls plus clone size are reproduced from that table; the DNA served to infer D and trimming. The sample consists of about 100,000 clones, around 80% of them appearing once. Notes on the study in general: More clonal expansion characterized HLA-associated TCR beta chains than equally common others in a later analysis. The study put about 180 TCR beta chains on its list as cytomegalovirus-associated.

Sequenced input: PBMCs. This TCR derives from a male donor in good health and CMV-seropositive.

The CDR3 loop reads CASSLGGGGFGETQYF. The CDR3 DNA reads as TGTGCCAGCAGCTTAGGCGGCGGGGGCTTCGGGGAGACCCAGTACTTC. The chain couples TRBV11-3 to TRBJ2-5; possible D gene TRBD2, 7 bases. The CDR3 consists of 16 residues. Trimming cost V 1 base and J 5 bases, with 17 bases left between them. In germline, CDR1 is SGHNT, CDR2 YENEEA.